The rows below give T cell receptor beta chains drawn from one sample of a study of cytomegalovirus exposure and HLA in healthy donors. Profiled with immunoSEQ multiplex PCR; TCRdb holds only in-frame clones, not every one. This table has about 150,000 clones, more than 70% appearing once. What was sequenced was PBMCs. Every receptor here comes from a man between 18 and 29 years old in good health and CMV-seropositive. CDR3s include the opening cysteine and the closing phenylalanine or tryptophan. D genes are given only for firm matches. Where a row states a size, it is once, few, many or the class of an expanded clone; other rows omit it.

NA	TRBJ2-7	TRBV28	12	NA	TGTGCCAGCTCGGCGGACAATTACGAGCAGTACTTC	CASSADNYEQYF
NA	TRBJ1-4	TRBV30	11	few	TGTGCCTGGAAGCGGGGTCAAAAACTGTTTTTT	CAWKRGQKLFF
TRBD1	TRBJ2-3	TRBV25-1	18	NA	TGTGCCAGCAGCGGGGGGACAGGGGGCCTGATGGTCACAGATACGCAGTATTTT	CASSGGTGGLMVTDTQYF
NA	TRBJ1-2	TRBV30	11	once	TGTGCCTGGGGCAGTACCTATGGCTACACCTTC	CAWGSTYGYTF
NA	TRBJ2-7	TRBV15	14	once	TGTGCCACCAGCAGAGATCCAGGTGGCTACGAGCAGTACTTC	CATSRDPGGYEQYF
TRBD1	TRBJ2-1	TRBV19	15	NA	TGTGCCAGTAGACCCGGGACAGGAACACGAAGTGAGCAGTTCTTC	CASRPGTGTRSEQFF
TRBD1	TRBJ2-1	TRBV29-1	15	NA	TGCAGCGTTGAAAACCCAGGGGGCTCCTACAATGAGCAGTTCTTC	CSVENPGGSYNEQFF
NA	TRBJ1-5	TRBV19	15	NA	TGTGCCAGTAGTCAGATGGCTAGGAGCAATCAGCCCCAGCATTTT	CASSQMARSNQPQHF
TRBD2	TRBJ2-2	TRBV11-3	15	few	TGTGCCAGCAGCTATATCGGGAGGGCCGGCGGGGAGCTGTTTTTT	CASSYIGRAGGELFF
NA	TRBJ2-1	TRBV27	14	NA	TGTGCCAGCAGCCCCAGACTAGTGCCCAATGAGCAGTTCTTC	CASSPRLVPNEQFF
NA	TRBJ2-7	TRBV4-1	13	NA	TGCGCCAGCAGCCCCGGGACAATCTACGAGCAGTACTTC	CASSPGTIYEQYF
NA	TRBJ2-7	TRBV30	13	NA	TGTGCCTGGAGTGTGGGCAGGGGCTACGAGCAGTACTTC	CAWSVGRGYEQYF
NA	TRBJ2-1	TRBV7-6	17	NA	TGTGCCAGCAGCCCTAGCTTCCCCTTAAACCAAGCCCGAGAGCAGTTCTTC	CASSPSFPLNQAREQFF
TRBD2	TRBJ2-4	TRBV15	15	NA	TGTGCCACCAGCATGGGGGGGGTGGCCAAAAACATTCAGTACTTC	CATSMGGVAKNIQYF
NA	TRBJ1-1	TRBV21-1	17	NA	TGTGCCAGCAGCAAACCTTCCCCCAGGGACAGGACCTCTGAAGCTTTCTTT	CASSKPSPRDRTSEAFF
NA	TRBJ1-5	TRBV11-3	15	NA	TGTGCCAGCAGCTTAGACCCCCGGGGTACGCAGCCCCAGCATTTT	CASSLDPRGTQPQHF
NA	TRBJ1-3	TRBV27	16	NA	TGTGCCAGCAGTTTAAGACAACCGAGCTCTGGAAACACCATATATTTT	CASSLRQPSSGNTIYF
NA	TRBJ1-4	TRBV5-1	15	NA	TGCGCCAGCAGCTTACCCCAGGGATTTGGCGAAAAACTGTTTTTT	CASSLPQGFGEKLFF
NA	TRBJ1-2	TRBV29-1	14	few	TGCAGCGTTGAAGAGGACAGAACTAACTATGGCTACACCTTC	CSVEEDRTNYGYTF
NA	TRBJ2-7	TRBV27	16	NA	TGTGCCAGCAGTTCCGTACCCGGGACATACTCCTACGAGCAGTACTTC	CASSSVPGTYSYEQYF
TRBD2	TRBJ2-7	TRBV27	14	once	TGTGCCAGCAGTAGATCGGGAGGGCCCTACGAGCAGTACTTC	CASSRSGGPYEQYF
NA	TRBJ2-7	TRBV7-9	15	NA	TGTGCCAGCAGCTTAGCGTCCGGGAGTACTGGCGAGCAGTACTTC	CASSLASGSTGEQYF